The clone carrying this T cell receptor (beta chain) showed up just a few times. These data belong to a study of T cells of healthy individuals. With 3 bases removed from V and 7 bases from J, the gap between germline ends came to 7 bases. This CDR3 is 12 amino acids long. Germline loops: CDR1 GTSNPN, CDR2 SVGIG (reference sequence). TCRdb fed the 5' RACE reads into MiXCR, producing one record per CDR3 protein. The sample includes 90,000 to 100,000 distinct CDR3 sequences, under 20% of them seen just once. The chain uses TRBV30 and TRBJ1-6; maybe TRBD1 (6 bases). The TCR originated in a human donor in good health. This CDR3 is CAWRRGNSPLHF. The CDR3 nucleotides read TGTGCCTGGAGGAGGGGGAATTCACCCCTCCACTTT.